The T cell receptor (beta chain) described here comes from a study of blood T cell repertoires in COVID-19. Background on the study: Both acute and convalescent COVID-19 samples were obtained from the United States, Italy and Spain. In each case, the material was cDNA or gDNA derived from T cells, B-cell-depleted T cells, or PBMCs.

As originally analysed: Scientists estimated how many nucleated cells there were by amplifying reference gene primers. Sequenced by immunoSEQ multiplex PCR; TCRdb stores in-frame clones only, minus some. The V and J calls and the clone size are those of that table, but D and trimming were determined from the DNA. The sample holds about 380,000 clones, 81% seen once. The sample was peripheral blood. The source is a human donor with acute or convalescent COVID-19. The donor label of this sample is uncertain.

The CDR3 DNA reads TGTGCCAGCAGCACTGGGGGGGAGGAAGGAGATACGCAGTATTTT. Translation gives CASSTGGEEGDTQYF. The chain is built from TRBV7-9 and TRBJ2-3; the match to TRBD2 covers 7 bases. The CDR3 runs to 15 residues. Germline assignment: CDR1 SEHNR and CDR2 FQNEAQ (reference sequence). The J segment lost 5 bases and the V segment lost 5 bases, leaving 10 bases of the junction unmatched.